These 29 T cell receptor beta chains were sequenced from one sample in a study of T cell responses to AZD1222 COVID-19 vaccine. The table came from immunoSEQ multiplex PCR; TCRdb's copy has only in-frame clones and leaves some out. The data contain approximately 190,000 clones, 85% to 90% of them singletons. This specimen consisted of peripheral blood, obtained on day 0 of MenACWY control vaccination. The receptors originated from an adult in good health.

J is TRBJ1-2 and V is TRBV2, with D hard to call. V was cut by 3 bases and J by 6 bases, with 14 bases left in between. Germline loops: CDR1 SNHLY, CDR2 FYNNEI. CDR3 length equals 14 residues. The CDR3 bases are TGTGCCAGCAGTGAGTGGGAGGGCAGAGATGGCTACACCTTC. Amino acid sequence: CASSEWEGRDGYTF.

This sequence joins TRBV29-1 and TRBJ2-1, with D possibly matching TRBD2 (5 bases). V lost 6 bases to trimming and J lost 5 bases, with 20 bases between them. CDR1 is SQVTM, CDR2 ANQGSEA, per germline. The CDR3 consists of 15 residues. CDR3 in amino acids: CSVLPLPGNNNEQFF. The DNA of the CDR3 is TGCAGCGTCCTACCCTTACCCGGGAACAACAATGAGCAGTTCTTC.

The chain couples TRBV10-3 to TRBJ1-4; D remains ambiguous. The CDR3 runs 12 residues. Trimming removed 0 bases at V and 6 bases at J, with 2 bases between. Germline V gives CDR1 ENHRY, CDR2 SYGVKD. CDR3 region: CAISESDEKLFF. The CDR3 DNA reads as TGTGCCATCAGTGAGTCGGATGAAAAACTGTTTTTT.

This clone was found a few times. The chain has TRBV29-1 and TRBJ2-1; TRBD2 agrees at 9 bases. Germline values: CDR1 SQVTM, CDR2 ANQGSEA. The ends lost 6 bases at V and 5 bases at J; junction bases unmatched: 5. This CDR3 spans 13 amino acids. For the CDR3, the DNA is TGCAGCGTATTAGCGGGAGCCGACAATGAGCAGTTCTTC. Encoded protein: CSVLAGADNEQFF.

Here the CDR3 DNA reads TGTGCCAGCAGTGAACCCCCTGGTTCACCCCTCCACTTT. Amino acids: CASSEPPGSPLHF. The gene calls are TRBV6-1 and TRBJ1-6; D remains ambiguous. V was cut by 2 bases and J by 9 bases, with 8 bases left in between. CDR1 MNHNS and CDR2 SASEGT come from the germline V gene. This CDR3 contains 13 residues.

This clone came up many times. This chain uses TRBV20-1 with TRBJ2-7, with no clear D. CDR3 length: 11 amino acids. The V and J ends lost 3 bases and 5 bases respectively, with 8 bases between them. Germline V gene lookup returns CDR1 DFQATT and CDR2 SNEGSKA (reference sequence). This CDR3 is CSASQANEQYF. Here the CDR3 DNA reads TGCAGTGCTAGCCAGGCTAACGAGCAGTACTTC.

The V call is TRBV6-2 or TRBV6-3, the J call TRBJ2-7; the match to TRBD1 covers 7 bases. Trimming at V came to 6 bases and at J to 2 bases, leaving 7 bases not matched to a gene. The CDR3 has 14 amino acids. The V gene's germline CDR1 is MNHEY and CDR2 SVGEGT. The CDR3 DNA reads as TGTGCCAGCAGCCCCGGGACAGAGGCCTACGAGCAGTACTTC. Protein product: CASSPGTEAYEQYF.

This chain's CDR3 is CASSPAGLHQETQYF. The CDR3 nucleotides are TGTGCCAGTAGTCCCGCGGGACTACACCAAGAGACCCAGTACTTC. The chain has TRBV19 and TRBJ2-5; 7 bases map to TRBD2. CDR1 and CDR2 from the germline V gene are LNHDA and SQIVND (reference sequence). There are 15 residues in the CDR3. The J segment lost 0 bases and the V segment lost 5 bases, leaving 6 bases of the junction unmatched.

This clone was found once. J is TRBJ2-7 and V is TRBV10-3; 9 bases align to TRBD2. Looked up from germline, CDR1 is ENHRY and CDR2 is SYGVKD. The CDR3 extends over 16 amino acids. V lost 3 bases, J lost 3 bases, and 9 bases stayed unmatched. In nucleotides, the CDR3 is TGTGCCATCAGTGAACCCTCGGCTAGCGGGATCTACGAGCAGTACTTC. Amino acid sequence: CAISEPSASGIYEQYF.

CDR3 protein: CASSPRGTPSYNEQFF. CDR3 nucleotides: TGTGCCAGCAGTCCGCGGGGTACCCCCTCCTACAATGAGCAGTTCTTC. The gene calls are TRBV13 and TRBJ2-1; possibly TRBD2 for D (6 bases). The CDR3 has 16 residues. V was shortened by 6 bases and J by 0 bases, with 15 bases between the two germline ends. The germline gives CDR1 PRHDT, CDR2 FYEKMQ (reference sequence).

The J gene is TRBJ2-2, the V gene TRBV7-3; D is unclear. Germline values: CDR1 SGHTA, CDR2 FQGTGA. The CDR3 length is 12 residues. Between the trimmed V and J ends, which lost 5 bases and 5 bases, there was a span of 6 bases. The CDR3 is CASSVSTGELFF. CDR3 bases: TGTGCCAGCAGCGTCTCTACCGGGGAGCTGTTTTTT.

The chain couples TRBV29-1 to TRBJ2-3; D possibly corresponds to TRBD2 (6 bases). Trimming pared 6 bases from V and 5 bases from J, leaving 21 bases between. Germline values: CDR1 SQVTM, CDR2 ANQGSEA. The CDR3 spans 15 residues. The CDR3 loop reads CSVRGGTSLGDTQYF. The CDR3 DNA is TGCAGCGTGCGGGGAGGCACTTCCCTAGGAGATACGCAGTATTTT.

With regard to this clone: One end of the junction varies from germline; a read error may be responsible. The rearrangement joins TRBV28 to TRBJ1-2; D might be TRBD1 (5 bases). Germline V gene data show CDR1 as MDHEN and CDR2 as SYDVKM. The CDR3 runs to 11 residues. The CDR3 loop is CASSSTRGHSF. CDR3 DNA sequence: TGTGCCAGCAGTTCAACCCGCGGACATTCCTTC.

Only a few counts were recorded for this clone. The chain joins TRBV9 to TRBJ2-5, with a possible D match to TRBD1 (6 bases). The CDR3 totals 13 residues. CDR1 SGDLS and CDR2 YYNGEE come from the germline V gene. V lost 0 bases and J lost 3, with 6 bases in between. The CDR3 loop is CASSVDREETQYF. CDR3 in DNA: TGTGCCAGCAGCGTAGACAGGGAAGAGACCCAGTACTTC.

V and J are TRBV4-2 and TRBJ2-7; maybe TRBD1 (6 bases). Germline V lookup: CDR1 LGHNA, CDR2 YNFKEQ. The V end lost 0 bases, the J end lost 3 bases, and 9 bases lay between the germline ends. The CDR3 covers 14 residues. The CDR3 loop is CASSQDRDIYEQYF. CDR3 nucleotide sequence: TGTGCCAGCAGCCAAGATAGGGACATCTACGAGCAGTACTTC.

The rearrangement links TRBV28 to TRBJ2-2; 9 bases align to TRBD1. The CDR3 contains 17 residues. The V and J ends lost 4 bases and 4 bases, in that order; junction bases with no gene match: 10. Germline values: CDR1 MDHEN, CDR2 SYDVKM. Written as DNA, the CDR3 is TGTGCCAGCAGTTCCGTCCCGGGACAGGGTTTCACCGGGGAGCTGTTTTTT. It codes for CASSSVPGQGFTGELFF.

In DNA, the CDR3 is TGTGCCTGGAGTAATGGAATGAACACTGAAGCTTTCTTT. It codes for CAWSNGMNTEAFF. The chain recombines TRBV30 with TRBJ1-1; D unresolved. Looked up from germline, CDR1 is GTSNPN and CDR2 is SVGIG (reference sequence). Trimming took off 2 bases at V and 0 bases at J, with 7 bases between the two ends. This CDR3 is 13 amino acids long.

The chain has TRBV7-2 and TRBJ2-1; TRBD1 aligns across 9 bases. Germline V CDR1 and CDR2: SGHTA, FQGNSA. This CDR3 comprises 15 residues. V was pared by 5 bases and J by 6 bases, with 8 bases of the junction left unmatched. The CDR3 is CASSGPGQGPNEQFF. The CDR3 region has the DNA TGTGCCAGCAGCGGGCCGGGACAGGGCCCCAATGAGCAGTTCTTC.

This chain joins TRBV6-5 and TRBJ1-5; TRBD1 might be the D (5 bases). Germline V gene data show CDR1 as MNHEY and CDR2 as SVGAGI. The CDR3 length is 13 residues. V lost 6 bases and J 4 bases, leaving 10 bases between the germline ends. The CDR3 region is CASSDDRNQPQHF. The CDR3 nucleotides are TGTGCCAGCAGCGACGACAGAAATCAGCCCCAGCATTTT.

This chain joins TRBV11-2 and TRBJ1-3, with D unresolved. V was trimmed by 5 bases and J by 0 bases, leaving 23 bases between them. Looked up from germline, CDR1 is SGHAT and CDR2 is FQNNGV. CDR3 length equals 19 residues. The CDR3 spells CASSPLQPGQKGSGNTIYF. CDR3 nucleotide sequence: TGTGCCAGCAGCCCCCTCCAACCTGGGCAGAAGGGCTCTGGAAACACCATATATTTT.

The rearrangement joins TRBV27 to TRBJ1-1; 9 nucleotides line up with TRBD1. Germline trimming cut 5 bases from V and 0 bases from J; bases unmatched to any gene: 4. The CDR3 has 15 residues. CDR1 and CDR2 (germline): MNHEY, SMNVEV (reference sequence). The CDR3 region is CASSRRQGVNTEAFF. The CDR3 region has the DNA TGTGCCAGCAGTCGCCGACAGGGGGTGAACACTGAAGCTTTCTTT.

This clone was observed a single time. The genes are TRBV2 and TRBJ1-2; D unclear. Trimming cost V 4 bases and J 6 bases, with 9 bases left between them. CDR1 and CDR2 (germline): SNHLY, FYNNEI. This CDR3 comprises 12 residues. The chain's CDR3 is CASSVRPDGYTF. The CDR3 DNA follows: TGTGCCAGCAGTGTCCGGCCTGATGGCTACACCTTC.

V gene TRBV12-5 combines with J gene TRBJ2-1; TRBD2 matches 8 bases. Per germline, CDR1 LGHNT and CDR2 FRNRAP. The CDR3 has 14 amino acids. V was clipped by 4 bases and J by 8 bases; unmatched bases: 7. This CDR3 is CASGSGTRLDEQFF. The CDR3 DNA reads TGTGCTAGTGGTTCCGGGACTAGACTTGATGAGCAGTTCTTC. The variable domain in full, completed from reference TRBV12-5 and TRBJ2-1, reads DARVTQTPRHKVTEMGQEVTMRCQPILGHNTVFWYRQTMMQGLELLAYFRNRAPLDDSGMPKDRFSAEMPDATLATLKIQPSEPRDSAVYFCASGSGTRLDEQFFGPGTRLTVL.

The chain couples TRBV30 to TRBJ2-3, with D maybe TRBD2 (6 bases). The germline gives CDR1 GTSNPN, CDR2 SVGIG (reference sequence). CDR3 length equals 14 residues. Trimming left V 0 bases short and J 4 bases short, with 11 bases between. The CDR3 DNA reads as TGTGCCTGGAGTGTTAACGGAGGGGCAGATACGCAGTATTTT. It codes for CAWSVNGGADTQYF.

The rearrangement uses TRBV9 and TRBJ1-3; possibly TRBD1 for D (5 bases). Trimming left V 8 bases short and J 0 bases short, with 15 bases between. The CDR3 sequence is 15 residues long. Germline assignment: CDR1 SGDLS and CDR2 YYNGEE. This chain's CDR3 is CASNPRVDSGNTIYF. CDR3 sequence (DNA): TGTGCCAGTAACCCCAGGGTGGACTCTGGAAACACCATATATTTT.

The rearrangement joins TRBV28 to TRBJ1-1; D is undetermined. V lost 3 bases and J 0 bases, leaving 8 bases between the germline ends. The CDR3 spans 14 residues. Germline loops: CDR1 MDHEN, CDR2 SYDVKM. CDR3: CASSFAGMNTEAFF. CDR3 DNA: TGTGCCAGCAGTTTCGCGGGCATGAACACTGAAGCTTTCTTT.

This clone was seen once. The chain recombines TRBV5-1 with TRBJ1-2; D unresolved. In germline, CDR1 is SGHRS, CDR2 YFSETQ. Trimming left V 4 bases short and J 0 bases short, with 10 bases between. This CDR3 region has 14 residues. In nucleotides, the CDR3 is TGCGCCAGCAGCGCCGTCGACTCTAACTATGGCTACACCTTC. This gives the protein CASSAVDSNYGYTF.

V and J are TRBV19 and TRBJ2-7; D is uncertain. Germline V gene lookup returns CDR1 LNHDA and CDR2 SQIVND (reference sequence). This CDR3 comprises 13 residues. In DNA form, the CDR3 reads TGTGTTTTGAATGATCATTCTCCCTACGAGCAGTACTTC. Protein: CVLNDHSPYEQYF.

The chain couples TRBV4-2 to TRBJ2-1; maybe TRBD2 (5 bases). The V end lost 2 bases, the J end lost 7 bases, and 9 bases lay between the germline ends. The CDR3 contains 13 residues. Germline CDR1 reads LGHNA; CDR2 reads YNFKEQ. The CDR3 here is CASSQIEGNEQFF. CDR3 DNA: TGTGCCAGCAGCCAAATCGAGGGAAATGAGCAGTTCTTC.